Sequencing of this T cell receptor beta chain was carried out in a study of T cell changes during pregnancy in multiple sclerosis. The assay was immunoSEQ multiplex PCR, and TCRdb's table has in-frame clones only and misses some. The sample records just under 70,000 clones, about 89% being singletons. Trimming cost V 1 base and J 3 bases, with 11 bases left between them. The CDR3 consists of 15 residues. The V gene's germline CDR1 is SGHAT and CDR2 FQNNGV. The source was peripheral blood, collected in the second trimester of pregnancy. This sequence originates from a female donor with multiple sclerosis, enrolled in a pregnancy study. The chain is built from TRBV11-2 and TRBJ2-3; the D is unclear. Here the CDR3 DNA reads TGTGCCAGCAGCTTAGGGGTTGCGGCGACAGATACGCAGTATTTT. Translated: CASSLGVAATDTQYF.